The T cell receptor (beta chain) under discussion was sequenced for a study of blood T cell repertoires in COVID-19 (TCRdb year 2020). Notes on the research overall: Samples covering the acute and convalescent phases of COVID-19 were provided by collaborators in the United States, Italy and Spain. The material from the prospective study consisted of cDNA or gDNA derived from T cells, B-cell-depleted T cells, or PBMCs. The samples were drawn from two sources: the first 160 participants of the ongoing ImmuneRACE study, and fewer than 1,500 subjects contributed by 6 global collaborators. The sample metadata nearly always contained a de-identified subject ID, COVID-19 status, age in years and sex. The dataset comprised deeply sampled blood TCRbeta repertoires from subjects exposed to, actively infected with, or recovered from COVID-19. A freely available public database, intended as a resource for researchers studying the immune response to SARS-CoV-2, is where the repertoires were released. Where available, HLA class I and class II types were taken from metadata supplied by the sample provider and were not determined by assay-based typing.

One collaborating source in Seattle enrolled patients while the patients were actively infected and followed the patients over time throughout the course of disease. The collaborating institutions used their own protocols to collect whole blood in K2EDTA tubes. For TCRbeta analysis, collaborators shipped samples as frozen whole blood, isolated PBMCs, or DNA extracted from either of those sample types. The immunoSEQ Assay, a bias-controlled multiplex PCR, was used to amplify TCRbeta CDR3 regions from genomic DNA. On the authors' methods: The number of nucleated cells in each sample was estimated by amplification of reference gene primers within the assay. To quantify the absolute abundance of each unique TCRbeta CDR3 rearrangement, sequence reads were collapsed and filtered. Productive Simpson clonality was computed per sample as the square root of Simpson's diversity index over productive rearrangements. Held by TCRdb, this immuneACCESS table contains in-frame sequences only and omits some clones. Under half of the omission traces to an unresolved V gene where checked; the cause of the rest is unknown. The V and J calls and clone size are taken from that table; D and trimming were inferred from the DNA. This sample comprises over 150,000 clones, around 81% of them detected only once. The ten largest clones capture approximately 12% of the sample.

In regard to this clone: The target of this receptor is not known. No much larger clone is present one base from it, and per-base qualities are unavailable.

The CDR3 holds 14 amino acids from the cysteine to the phenylalanine. The CDR3 DNA has 42 bases and is translated from base 1. Based on the germline V gene, the CDR1 and CDR2 sequences are MDHEN and SYDVKM. V drops 3 bases and J drops 4 bases, leaving 12 bases in between. Study-wide findings and limitations: How much clinical and demographic metadata was included differed by source and by participant, and the metadata was provided uncurated.

The sequenced sample was peripheral blood. The sequence is built from TRBV28 and TRBJ1-2, with the D gene uncertain. This receptor was obtained from a woman of 80 years or more with COVID-19, enrolled during active disease. Here the CDR3 is given as CASSFPTVRYGYTF. The sequence in DNA is TGTGCCAGCAGTTTTCCCACAGTCCGCTATGGCTACACCTTC.